Sequencing of this T cell receptor beta chain was carried out in a study of monozygotic twins with inflammatory bowel disease. For every TCR library, roughly 3,600 ng of total RNA was used. TCRdb reprocessed the 5' RACE reads, keeping one entry per CDR3 protein, no DNA. The clone table shows 300,000 to 400,000 distinct CDR3 sequences, with the ten largest holding 2% to 2.5%. CDR1 is SGHNT and CDR2 is YENEEA in the germline V gene. This CDR3 is built from 14 residues. As concerns this clonotype: Its specificity is not known.

Whole-study results and caveats: A reduction in TCRbeta diversity (inverse Simpson) was seen in IBD patients relative to healthy co-twins. A distinction between different T cell subtypes was not possible.

The rearrangement uses TRBV11-3 and TRBJ2-1; TCRdb's D call of TRBD2 is untestable without DNA. The clonotype was recovered from a human donor with ulcerative colitis or Crohn's disease, or a healthy co-twin of an affected twin (not recorded which). The sequencing sample was made of blood. CDR3 protein: CASSSSAGGGEQFF. Supplemented by reference TRBV11-3 and TRBJ2-1, the full variable domain reads EAGVVQSPRYKIIEKKQPVAFWCNPISGHNTLYWYLQNLGQGPELLIRYENEEAVDDSQLPKDRFSAERLKGVDSTLKIQPAELGDSAVYLCASSSSAGGGEQFFGPGTRLTVL.